The 3 T cell receptor beta chains in this list originate from one sample, sequenced in a study of monozygotic twins with inflammatory bowel disease. TCRdb re-called the 5' RACE reads and gives one entry per CDR3 protein, without DNA. The table for this sample gives over 200,000 distinct CDR3 sequences. What was sequenced was blood. Receptors were obtained from a human donor with ulcerative colitis or Crohn's disease, or a healthy co-twin of an affected twin (not recorded which).

V usage is TRBV27 and J usage is TRBJ1-1; TCRdb picks TRBD1, but there is no DNA to check that call. This CDR3 has 16 residues. CDR1 is MNHEY and CDR2 is SMNVEV in the germline V gene (reference sequence). CDR3 loop: CASRRDRGRPNTEAFF.

The chain uses TRBV10-3 and TRBJ2-7. The CDR3 sequence is 12 residues long. Germline loops: CDR1 ENHRY, CDR2 SYGVKD. This CDR3 is CAISESLNEQYF.

This chain joins TRBV20-1 and TRBJ2-4. The germline V gene encodes CDR1 DFQATT and CDR2 SNEGSKA (reference sequence). The CDR3 runs to 11 residues. CDR3 region: CSATRENIQYF.